The TCR beta chain described here comes from a study of tumor-infiltrating lymphocytes in primary liver carcinoma. Unsorted whole blood supplied the blood RNA, and germline DNA was isolated too. From around 500 ng of total RNA, TCR beta-specific cDNA was reverse-transcribed using a constant-region primer. Libraries of TCR beta came from three nested multiplex PCR rounds with slightly modified ARM-PCR. MiXCR was run by TCRdb on the multiplex PCR reads, yielding one entry per CDR3 protein. The data hold some 320,000 distinct CDR3 sequences, with approximately 60% observed a single time. This clonotype was sampled from a middle-aged man with primary liver carcinoma and hepatitis B virus infection. The sequenced sample was peripheral blood.

DNA for the CDR3: TGTGCCAGCAGCTTTTCTCGCGGGAGATCGTACGAGCAGTACTTC. Its translation is CASSFSRGRSYEQYF. The chain carries TRBV5-4 and TRBJ2-7; 7 bases align to TRBD2. The CDR3 contains 15 residues. Trimming cost V 2 bases and J 4 bases; bases outside gene matches: 9. CDR1 and CDR2 from the germline V gene are SGHNT and YYREEE (reference sequence).